This T cell receptor beta chain emerged from a study of cytomegalovirus exposure and HLA in healthy donors. Study-wide points: Sequence variants that were highly shared formed a cluster that was likely a sequencing artifact. Within an earlier analysis, most TCR beta V segments proved productive either about 87% or about 30% of the time. Testing in vitro showed a few CMV-associated chains specific for CMV antigens.

Nominal health characterized the donors when sampled, though unrecorded immune exposures were likely. PCR amplification relied on 60 Vbeta primers (plus 13 Jbeta primers). Assay: immunoSEQ multiplex PCR; the TCRdb copy retains only in-frame clones and omits some. The table has more than 150,000 clones, roughly 88% seen once. The sample holds a few counts of this clone. Its antigen is as yet unknown. This CDR3 is 16 amino acids long. V trimming: 5 bases; J trimming: 1 base; junction bases outside the gene matches: 4. The germline V gene encodes CDR1 SGHVS and CDR2 FNYEAQ. The chain has TRBV7-6 and TRBJ1-4; TRBD1 aligns across 10 bases. Material: PBMCs. This clonotype was sampled from a girl aged 2-10 years in good health and CMV-seropositive. CDR3 residues: CASSRGQGGTNEKLFF. The CDR3 DNA follows: TGTGCCAGCAGCCGAGGACAGGGGGGAACTAATGAAAAACTGTTTTTT.